What follows are 2 T cell receptor beta chains derived from one specimen sequenced in a study of blood T cell repertoires in COVID-19 (TCRdb year 2020). The method was the immunoSEQ multiplex PCR assay. TCRdb mirrors the immuneACCESS table, restricted to in-frame sequences. Some clones are absent from its copies; in checked studies, under half trace to an unresolved V gene, and the reason for the others is unknown. The sample includes about 270,000 clones, with around 93% observed a single time. The ten largest account for around 2.8% of the sample. The sequenced material came from PBMCs or T cells enriched from blood (not recorded which). These receptors were obtained from a man aged 40-49 years who had been exposed to COVID-19.

The chain carries TRBV19 and TRBJ2-1; a weak D match, TRBD2 (5 bases). The CDR3 consists of 15 residues. V was cut by 5 bases and J by 3 bases, with 14 bases left in between. Looked up from germline, CDR1 is LNHDA and CDR2 is SQIVND (reference sequence). CDR3 protein: CASSSGGPNYNEQFF. CDR3 bases: TGTGCCAGTAGTTCAGGAGGCCCCAACTACAATGAGCAGTTCTTC.

The chain recombines TRBV18 with TRBJ2-2; 8 bases are a match to TRBD1. The CDR3 covers 15 residues. Germline V gene data show CDR1 as KGHSH and CDR2 as LQKENI. V lost 3 bases to trimming and J lost 2 bases; unmatched junction nucleotides: 2. CDR3 loop: CASSPDRVNTGELFF. The CDR3 bases are TGTGCCAGCTCACCGGACAGGGTTAACACCGGGGAGCTGTTTTTT.